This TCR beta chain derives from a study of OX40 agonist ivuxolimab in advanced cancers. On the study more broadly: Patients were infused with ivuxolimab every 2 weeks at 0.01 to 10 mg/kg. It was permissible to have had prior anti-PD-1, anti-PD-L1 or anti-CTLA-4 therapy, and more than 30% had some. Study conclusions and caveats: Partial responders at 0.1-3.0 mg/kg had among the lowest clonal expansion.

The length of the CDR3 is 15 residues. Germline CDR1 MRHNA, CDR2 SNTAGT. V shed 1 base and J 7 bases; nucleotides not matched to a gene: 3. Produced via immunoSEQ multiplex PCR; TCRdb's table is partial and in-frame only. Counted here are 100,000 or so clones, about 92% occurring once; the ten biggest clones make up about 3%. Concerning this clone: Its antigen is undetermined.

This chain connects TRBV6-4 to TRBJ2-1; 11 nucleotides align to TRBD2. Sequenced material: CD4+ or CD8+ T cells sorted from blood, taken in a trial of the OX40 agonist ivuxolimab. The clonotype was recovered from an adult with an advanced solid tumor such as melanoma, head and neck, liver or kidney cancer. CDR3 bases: TGTGCCAGCAGTGACTGGACTAGCGGGCGGAATGAGCAGTTCTTC. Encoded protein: CASSDWTSGRNEQFF.